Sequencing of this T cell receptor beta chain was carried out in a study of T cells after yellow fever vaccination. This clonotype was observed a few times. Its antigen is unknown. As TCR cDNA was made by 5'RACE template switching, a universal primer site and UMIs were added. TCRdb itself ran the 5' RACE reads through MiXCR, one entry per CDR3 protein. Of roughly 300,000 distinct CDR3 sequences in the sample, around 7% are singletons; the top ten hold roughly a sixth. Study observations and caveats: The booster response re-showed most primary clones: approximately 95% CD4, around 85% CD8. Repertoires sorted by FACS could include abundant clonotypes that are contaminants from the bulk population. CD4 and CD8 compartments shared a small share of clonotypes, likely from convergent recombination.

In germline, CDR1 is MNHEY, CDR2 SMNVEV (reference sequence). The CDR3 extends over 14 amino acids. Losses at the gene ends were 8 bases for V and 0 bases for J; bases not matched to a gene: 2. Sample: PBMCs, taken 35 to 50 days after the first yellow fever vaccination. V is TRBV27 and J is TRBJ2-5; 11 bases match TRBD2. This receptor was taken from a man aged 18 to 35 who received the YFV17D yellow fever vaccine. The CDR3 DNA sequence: TGTGCCAGCTATAGCGGGGGGGACCAAGAGACCCAGTACTTC. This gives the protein CASYSGGDQETQYF.